The clone carrying this T cell receptor beta chain was recorded at least ten times. The entry originates in a study of naive and memory T cell subsets. This CDR3 region has 16 residues. The V and J ends lost 7 bases and 2 bases respectively, with 20 bases between them. Germline V gene data show CDR1 as MGHDK and CDR2 as SYGVNS. An oligonucleotide containing a UMI was ligated to the 3' end of TCR cDNA. RNA was extracted from 2 to 2.5 ml of whole blood of healthy adults. Amplification of ligated cDNA took four PCR rounds with SP2 and nested alpha and beta constant primers. In TCRdb, the 5' RACE reads were re-called with MiXCR into one record per CDR3 protein. The table shows about 48,000 distinct CDR3 sequences, with approximately 4.8% occurring only once.

The chain joins TRBV25-1 to TRBJ2-5, with D perhaps TRBD2 (6 bases). The receptor's source is a female donor in good health. The CDR3 DNA reads TGTGCCAGCACCGTGAAAGGGGCGGGGCTGCAAGAGACCCAGTACTTC. Its protein is CASTVKGAGLQETQYF.